This TCR beta chain was obtained from a study of T cell changes during pregnancy in multiple sclerosis. Trimming took 5 bases from V and 4 from J; bases not matched to a gene: 5. The CDR3 is 15 amino acids. Germline V gives CDR1 MDHEN, CDR2 SYDVKM. Clones were read by immunoSEQ multiplex PCR, and TCRdb kept only the in-frame ones, dropping some. The top ten hold about 5.2% of the sample, which has about 40,000 clones, over 75% seen once. The source is a female donor in good health, enrolled as a control in a pregnancy study. Specimen: peripheral blood, collected in the first trimester of pregnancy. The V gene is TRBV28, the J gene TRBJ1-6; 7 bases fit TRBD1. As DNA, the CDR3 is TGTGCCAGCAGTCCGAACAGGGGTTATAATTCACCCCTCCACTTT. It is translated as CASSPNRGYNSPLHF. The full variable domain, with the rest looked up from reference TRBV28 and TRBJ1-6, is DVKVTQSSRYLVKRTGEKVFLECVQDMDHENMFWYRQDPGLGLRLIYFSYDVKMKEKGDIPEGYSVSREKKERFSLILESASTNQTSMYLCASSPNRGYNSPLHFGNGTRLTVT.